In this sample, the clone carrying this T cell receptor beta chain turned up many times. Its antigen is unidentified. This entry is derived from a study of T cell repertoires in cytomegalovirus infection. For the study at large: HLA-C-restricted CMV epitopes, recently identified, and well-studied HLA-B-restricted ones were used by the study. CMV infection and matching HLA type were both indicated by public TCR beta signatures.

MiXCR, applied by TCRdb to the reads, yields one record per CDR3 protein. The repertoire holds roughly 800,000 distinct CDR3 sequences, with roughly 28% as singletons. General study results and limits: Carriers of CMV plus the relevant HLA were identified by cumulative public TCR beta family frequency.

The CDR3 is 15 amino acids. Germline values: CDR1 SEHNR, CDR2 FQNEAQ (reference sequence). V was shortened by 1 base and J by 9 bases, with 13 bases between the two germline ends. The V gene is TRBV7-9, the J gene TRBJ1-6, with D uncertain. The sequenced sample was cultured CD8+ T cells from PBMCs, obtained from culture after CMV antigen stimulation. The clonotype originates from a human donor in good health (CMV status not recorded). Some clones in this sample may be carry-over from other donors' samples. CDR3 DNA: TGTGCCAGCAGCTTAGGGCATGCATCGGGTTCACCCCTCCACTTT. Encoded protein: CASSLGHASGSPLHF.